This TCR beta chain was identified in a study of control samples from healthy donors and cancer patients (dated by TCRdb to between 2020 and 2021). A single count supports this clone. The antigen this receptor binds is unknown. Base qualities were left out, and no much larger clone turns up one base away. CDR1 and CDR2 are drawn from the germline V gene (reference sequence): WNHNN, SYGVQD. The CDR3 covers 15 residues, taking in both the cysteine and the phenylalanine. Kept here is only the CDR3 DNA, which spans 45 bases and is read in frame from base 1. V is pared back by 6 bases and J by 1 base, with 14 bases lying between the germline termini. Library method: the immunoSEQ multiplex PCR assay. In its TCRdb copy, this immuneACCESS table keeps in-frame sequences only and misses some clones. Where compared with another copy, unresolved V genes explain less than half of these, and the others have no known cause. Counted in this sample were approximately 150,000 clones; around 90% of them appeared once. Together, the top ten hold 3% to 4% of the sample.

Sequenced input: blood. The receptor was isolated from a man in his thirties or forties in good health. The chain is assembled from TRBV10-1 and TRBJ2-3; the D segment could be TRBD2, given 6 matching bases. The nucleotides read TGCGCCAGCAGACAAGGGACTGACGGCACAGATACGCAGTATTTT. Its coded protein is CASRQGTDGTDTQYF.